What follows describes a single T cell receptor (beta chain). This table comes from immunoSEQ multiplex PCR, and its TCRdb copy is limited to in-frame clones, with some not included. The data contain over 200,000 clones, approximately 86% of them singletons. These data originate in a study of blood T cell repertoires in COVID-19. Trimming cost V 2 bases and J 1 base; bases outside gene matches: 0. The CDR3 covers 14 residues. CDR1 is SGHAT, CDR2 FQNNGV, per germline. The TCR comes from a woman under 40 who had recovered from COVID-19. This chain links TRBV11-2 with TRBJ2-7; 9 bases align to TRBD2. The source material was peripheral blood. CDR3 loop: CASSLTSGSYEQYF. DNA of the CDR3: TGTGCCAGCAGCTTAACTAGCGGGTCCTACGAGCAGTACTTC. The full variable domain, in which reference TRBV11-2 and TRBJ2-7 provide the parts outside the CDR3, is EAGVAQSPRYKIIEKRQSVAFWCNPISGHATLYWYQQILGQGPKLLIQFQNNGVVDDSQLPKDRFSAERLKGVDSTLKIQPAKLEDSAVYLCASSLTSGSYEQYFGPGTRLTVT.